The 17 T cell receptor beta chains below come from one sample, sequenced in a study of T cells in Graves' hyperthyroidism and ophthalmopathy. RNA transcripts provided the source from which TCR beta CDR3 regions were amplified. HTBI primers were used for first-round RT-PCR of the TCR CDR3. A single record per CDR3 protein comes from TCRdb applying MiXCR to the multiplex PCR reads. The data hold a few hundred thousand distinct CDR3 sequences, with 35% to 55% observed a single time. Sample: peripheral blood or thyroid tissue (not recorded which). The receptors come from a woman aged 18-29 years with Graves' hyperthyroidism.

This chain links TRBV2 with TRBJ1-4, with 10 bases fitting TRBD1. Germline CDR1 is SNHLY and CDR2 is FYNNEI. J was trimmed by 6 bases and V by 4 bases; bases with no gene match: 5. The CDR3 loop spans 15 amino acids. As DNA, the CDR3 is TGTGCCAGCAGTGCACCCGGGACAGGGGATGAAAAACTGTTTTTT. Protein: CASSAPGTGDEKLFF.

This clonotype was counted at least ten times. The chain has TRBV14 and TRBJ1-5; D remains unclear. Germline CDR1 reads SGHDN; CDR2 reads FVKESK. V lost 3 bases, J lost 9 bases, and 9 bases lay in between. CDR3 length: 12 residues. CDR3 sequence: CASSQGLGPQHF. The CDR3, as DNA: TGTGCCAGCAGCCAGGGATTAGGGCCCCAGCATTTT.

The V gene is TRBV29-1, the J gene TRBJ2-7; unclear D gene. V lost 0 bases, J lost 2 bases, and 5 bases lay in between. CDR3 size: 12 residues. Germline V CDR1 and CDR2: SQVTM, ANQGSEA. As DNA, the CDR3 is TGCAGCGTTGAAGACTCCCCCTACGAGCAGTACTTC. Translating gives CSVEDSPYEQYF.

The table lists this clonotype with many counts. The chain is built from TRBV7-2 and TRBJ2-7; 12 bases line up with TRBD1. Germline V gene sequence: CDR1 SGHTA, CDR2 FQGNSA. Trimming removed 6 bases from V and 5 bases from J; junction bases left unmatched: 2. This CDR3 spans 13 amino acids. The CDR3 bases are TGTGCCAGCAGGGGACAGGGGGCTAACGAGCAGTACTTC. Its protein is CASRGQGANEQYF.

At least ten counts were recorded for this clonotype. V usage is TRBV29-1 and J usage is TRBJ1-1, with 7 bases aligning to TRBD1. Trimming at V came to 7 bases and at J to 2 bases, leaving 4 bases not matched to a gene. The CDR3 has 12 residues. Looked up from germline, CDR1 is SQVTM and CDR2 is ANQGSEA. The CDR3 loop reads CSGRDSNTEAFF. CDR3 DNA sequence: TGCAGCGGCCGGGACAGTAACACTGAAGCTTTCTTT.

V is TRBV6-1 and J is TRBJ1-2; D remains unclear. The CDR3 consists of 12 residues. Per the germline V gene, CDR1 is MNHNS and CDR2 is SASEGT. V was pared by 6 bases and J by 6 bases, with 11 bases between. CDR3 sequence reads: CASSPGINGYTF. The CDR3 nucleotides are TGTGCCAGCAGCCCTGGGATAAATGGCTACACCTTC.

This clonotype was observed a few times. The chain carries TRBV2 and TRBJ1-5, with no clear D. The CDR3 is 14 residues long. Germline V gives CDR1 SNHLY, CDR2 FYNNEI. Trimming removed 7 bases at V and 0 bases at J, with 10 bases between. CDR3 bases: TGTGCCAGCAATCCGACAAGTAGCAATCAGCCCCAGCATTTT. Translated, it gives CASNPTSSNQPQHF.

The chain has TRBV15 and TRBJ2-6; perhaps TRBD2 as D (6 bases). The CDR3 sequence is 15 residues long. Germline assignment: CDR1 LNHNV and CDR2 YYDKDF (reference sequence). V lost 1 base and J lost 11, with 15 bases in between. The CDR3 here is CATSRVGGGTYVLTF. CDR3 bases: TGTGCCACCAGCAGAGTAGGCGGAGGGACCTACGTCCTGACTTTC. The full variable domain, in which reference TRBV15 and TRBJ2-6 provide the parts outside the CDR3, is DAMVIQNPRYQVTQFGKPVTLSCSQTLNHNVMYWYQQKSSQAPKLLFHYYDKDFNNEADTPDNFQSRRPNTSFCFLDIRSPGLGDTAMYLCATSRVGGGTYVLTFGAGSRLTVL.

In its sample, this clonotype was seen many times. The chain is built from TRBV15 and TRBJ1-5; the D gene is possibly TRBD1 (5 bases). CDR1 is LNHNV, CDR2 YYDKDF, per germline (reference sequence). Deletions cut 2 bases from V and 15 bases from J, with 17 bases between. This CDR3 spans 13 amino acids. CDR3 protein: CATSRSLGTAGHF. CDR3 nucleotides: TGTGCCACCAGCAGATCCCTGGGGACCGCGGGGCATTTT. Variable domain in full (rest from reference TRBV15 and TRBJ1-5): DAMVIQNPRYQVTQFGKPVTLSCSQTLNHNVMYWYQQKSSQAPKLLFHYYDKDFNNEADTPDNFQSRRPNTSFCFLDIRSPGLGDTAMYLCATSRSLGTAGHFGDGTRLSIL.

The genes are TRBV19 and TRBJ2-2, with D possibly matching TRBD1 (6 bases). Between the trimmed V and J ends, which lost 8 bases and 7 bases, there was a span of 11 bases. Germline lookup yields CDR1 LNHDA and CDR2 SQIVND (reference sequence). This CDR3 comprises 12 residues. This CDR3 is CASFDRFGELFF. The DNA of the CDR3 is TGTGCCAGTTTCGACAGGTTCGGGGAGCTGTTTTTT.

The chain employs TRBV7-3 and TRBJ1-1; D is undetermined. Germline CDR1 SGHTA, CDR2 FQGTGA. There are 13 residues in the CDR3. V gave up 5 bases and J gave up 6 bases, with 13 bases separating them. CDR3 DNA sequence: TGTGCCAGCAGCCCCCCTGAAGGGTCTGAAGCTTTCTTT. Protein: CASSPPEGSEAFF.

The genes are TRBV19 and TRBJ2-7; TRBD1 is a possible D gene (6 bases). V shed 4 bases and J shed 2 bases, with 15 bases lying between them. Germline loops: CDR1 LNHDA, CDR2 SQIVND (reference sequence). This CDR3 spans 15 amino acids. CDR3 bases: TGTGCCAGTAGTAAAAACAGGGAGCAGACCTACGAGCAGTACTTC. Translation gives CASSKNREQTYEQYF.

This clonotype was seen more than once but under ten times. The V and J genes are TRBV2 and TRBJ1-1, with D tentatively TRBD1 (6 bases). Germline V gene data show CDR1 as SNHLY and CDR2 as FYNNEI. This CDR3 contains 14 residues. Trimming cost V 2 bases and J 4 bases, with 11 bases left between them. For the CDR3, the DNA is TGTGCCAGCAGTGAACAGGGGAGCTTCACTGAAGCTTTCTTT. Its translation: CASSEQGSFTEAFF.

The chain uses TRBV7-8 and TRBJ2-7, with TRBD2 matching 8 bases. Losses at the gene ends were 10 bases for V and 4 bases for J; bases not matched to a gene: 21. Germline lookup yields CDR1 SGHVS and CDR2 FQNEAQ. The CDR3 is 17 amino acids. The CDR3 DNA reads TGTGCCATATCTATCCCTTCCGGAAGCGGGAGATTGTACGAGCAGTACTTC. This codes for CAISIPSGSGRLYEQYF.

This chain connects TRBV7-9 to TRBJ2-5; 9 nucleotides agree with TRBD2. The CDR3 covers 17 residues. The V gene's germline CDR1 is SEHNR and CDR2 FQNEAQ (reference sequence). The V and J ends lost 9 bases and 4 bases, in that order; junction bases with no gene match: 18. CDR3 sequence reads: CASLRAGGRPYRETQYF. The CDR3 coding sequence is TGTGCCAGTCTTCGAGCGGGAGGACGTCCTTATCGAGAGACCCAGTACTTC.

This clonotype turned up a few times. V and J are TRBV11-3 and TRBJ1-1; D not certain. V shed 3 bases and J shed 0 bases, with 11 bases lying between them. The CDR3 is 15 residues long. Germline V lookup: CDR1 SGHNT, CDR2 YENEEA. The DNA for the CDR3 is TGTGCCAGCAGCTTGAATCACGGGATGAACACTGAAGCTTTCTTT. The encoded protein is CASSLNHGMNTEAFF.

By sample fraction, this clonotype is medium-sized. The chain is built from TRBV29-1 and TRBJ2-6; tentative D call: TRBD1 (6 bases). Trimming pared 4 bases from V and 1 base from J, leaving 11 bases between. The CDR3 has 15 amino acids. The germline gives CDR1 SQVTM, CDR2 ANQGSEA. The CDR3 is CSVASGVSGANVLTF. CDR3 DNA: TGCAGCGTTGCCTCAGGGGTATCTGGGGCCAACGTCCTGACTTTC.